Following are 8 T cell receptor beta chains from one sample sequenced in a study of regulatory T cells in long-lasting Graves disease. Noted time point: newly diagnosed GD, antithyroid drugs for less than 3 months. RNA from PBMCs was the source of the TCR library. Both iRepertoire HTBI primers and Arm-PCR of CDR3 regions were used to build the TCR beta libraries. MiXCR, run by TCRdb on the multiplex PCR reads, gives a single entry per CDR3 protein. The repertoire has about 450,000 distinct CDR3 sequences, around 17% of them found once; the top ten carry about 10%. This sample was shared with a second study, whose subject was T cells in Graves' hyperthyroidism and ophthalmopathy.

Source: peripheral blood mononuclear cells (PBMCs), taken at new diagnosis, from a patient treated with antithyroid drugs. The receptors here all came from a woman aged 25 to 45 with Graves disease.

In its sample, this clonotype was seen many times. This chain joins TRBV11-2 and TRBJ2-1; D not certain. Germline loops: CDR1 SGHAT, CDR2 FQNNGV. Trimming shortened V by 1 base and J by 9 bases, and 4 bases separated the two germline ends. This CDR3 spans 11 amino acids. Here the CDR3 reads CASSLATEQFF. DNA of the CDR3: TGTGCCAGCAGCTTAGCCACTGAGCAGTTCTTC.

This chain uses TRBV19 with TRBJ2-4, with D possibly being TRBD1 or TRBD2 (5 bases each). V was pared by 3 bases and J by 6 bases, with 6 bases between. CDR1 is LNHDA and CDR2 is SQIVND in the germline V gene (reference sequence). The CDR3 runs to 12 residues. The CDR3 reads CASSIGGNIQYF. The CDR3 DNA reads as TGTGCCAGTAGTATTGGGGGAAACATTCAGTACTTC. The full variable domain, its missing parts supplied by reference TRBV19 and TRBJ2-4, is DGGITQSPKYLFRKEGQNVTLSCEQNLNHDAMYWYRQDPGQGLRLIYYSQIVNDFQKGDIAEGYSVSREKKESFPLTVTSAQKNPTAFYLCASSIGGNIQYFGAGTRLSVL.

This clonotype was seen at least ten times. This chain connects TRBV20-1 to TRBJ2-7; D remains ambiguous. The CDR3 is 14 residues long. V lost 0 bases and J lost 2, with 11 bases in between. The germline CDR1 and CDR2 sequences are DFQATT and SNEGSKA (reference sequence). DNA of the CDR3: TGCAGTGCTAGAGATTCAGCGACGACCTACGAGCAGTACTTC. Its protein product is CSARDSATTYEQYF.

The rearrangement uses TRBV25-1 and TRBJ2-6; the D gene is possibly TRBD2 (5 bases). Trimming stripped 11 bases from V and 0 bases from J, with 8 bases between. The CDR3 runs to 13 residues. The germline CDR1 and CDR2 sequences are MGHDK and SYGVNS. DNA of the CDR3: TGTGCCTGTCGGGGCTCTGGGGCCAACGTCCTGACTTTC. Translation gives CACRGSGANVLTF.

This clonotype was detected ten times or more. This sequence joins TRBV20-1 and TRBJ1-2; tentatively, D is TRBD1 (5 bases). V was pared by 6 bases and J by 6 bases, with 20 bases between. The CDR3 contains 14 residues. CDR1 is DFQATT and CDR2 is SNEGSKA in the germline V gene (reference sequence). CDR3 nucleotide sequence: TGCAGTGCCAACCCAGGGAAAAACCCCCATGGCTACACCTTC. The encoded protein is CSANPGKNPHGYTF.

The rearrangement links TRBV19 to TRBJ2-2; 7 bases agree with TRBD2. The CDR3 sequence is 16 residues long. Germline trimming cut 10 bases from V and 3 bases from J; bases unmatched to any gene: 14. Germline values: CDR1 LNHDA, CDR2 SQIVND (reference sequence). CDR3 protein: CAIRGTGGRDTGELFF. In DNA, the CDR3 is TGTGCCATCCGAGGTACGGGAGGACGCGACACCGGGGAGCTGTTTTTT. Looking up the rest from reference TRBV19 and TRBJ2-2 gives the full variable domain: DGGITQSPKYLFRKEGQNVTLSCEQNLNHDAMYWYRQDPGQGLRLIYYSQIVNDFQKGDIAEGYSVSREKKESFPLTVTSAQKNPTAFYLCAIRGTGGRDTGELFFGEGSRLTVL.

This clonotype occurred many times. The rearrangement joins TRBV7-9 to TRBJ1-1; weak D call: TRBD1 (5 bases). This CDR3 has 17 residues. Trimming cost V 5 bases and J 1 base, with 20 bases left between them. From germline, CDR1 is SEHNR and CDR2 FQNEAQ (reference sequence). CDR3 DNA sequence: TGTGCCAGCAGCCTAAGGAGCCCAGGGCGGGGGAACACTGAAGCTTTCTTT. It yields the protein CASSLRSPGRGNTEAFF.

This clonotype was recorded many times. The chain has TRBV6-1 and TRBJ2-3; the D gene is possibly TRBD2 (5 bases). The germline V gene encodes CDR1 MNHNS and CDR2 SASEGT. V lost 6 bases to trimming and J lost 5 bases, with 12 bases between them. This CDR3 comprises 13 residues. CDR3 sequence: CASSRLARDTQYF. CDR3 nucleotides: TGTGCCAGCAGCCGTCTAGCCCGAGATACGCAGTATTTT.